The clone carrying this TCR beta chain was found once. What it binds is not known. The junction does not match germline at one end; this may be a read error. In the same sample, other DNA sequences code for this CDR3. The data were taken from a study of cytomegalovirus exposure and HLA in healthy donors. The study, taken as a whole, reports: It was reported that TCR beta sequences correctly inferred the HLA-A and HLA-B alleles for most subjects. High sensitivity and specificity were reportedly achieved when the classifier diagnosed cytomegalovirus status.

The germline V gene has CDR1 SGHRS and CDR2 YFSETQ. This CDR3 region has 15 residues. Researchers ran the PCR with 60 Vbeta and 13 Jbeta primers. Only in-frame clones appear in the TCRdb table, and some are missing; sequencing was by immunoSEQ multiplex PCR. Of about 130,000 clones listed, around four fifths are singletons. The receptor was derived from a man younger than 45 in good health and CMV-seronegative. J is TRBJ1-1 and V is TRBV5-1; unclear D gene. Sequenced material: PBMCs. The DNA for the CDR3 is TGCGCCAGCAGCTCTCCCGGGAGTATGAACACTGAGGCTTTCTTT. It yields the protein CASSSPGSMNTEAFF.